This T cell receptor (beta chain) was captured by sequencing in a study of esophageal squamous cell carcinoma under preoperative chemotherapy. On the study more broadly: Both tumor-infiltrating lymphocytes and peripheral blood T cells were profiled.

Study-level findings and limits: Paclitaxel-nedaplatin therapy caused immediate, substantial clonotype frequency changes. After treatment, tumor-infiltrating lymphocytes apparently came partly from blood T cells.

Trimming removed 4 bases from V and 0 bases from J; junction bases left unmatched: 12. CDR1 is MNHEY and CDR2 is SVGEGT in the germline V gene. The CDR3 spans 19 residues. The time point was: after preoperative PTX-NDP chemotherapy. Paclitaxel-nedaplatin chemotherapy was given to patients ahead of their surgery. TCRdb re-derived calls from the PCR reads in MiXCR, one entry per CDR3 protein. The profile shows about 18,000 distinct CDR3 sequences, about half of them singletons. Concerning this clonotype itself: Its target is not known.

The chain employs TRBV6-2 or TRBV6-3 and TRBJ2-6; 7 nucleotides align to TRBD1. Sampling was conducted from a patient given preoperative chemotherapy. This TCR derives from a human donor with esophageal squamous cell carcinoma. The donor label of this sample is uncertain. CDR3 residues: CASSWTPGQVRSGANVLTF. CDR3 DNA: TGTGCCAGCAGTTGGACCCCTGGACAGGTTCGCTCTGGGGCCAACGTCCTGACTTTC.